This T cell receptor beta chain is drawn from a study of Ad26.COV2.S vaccination and SARS-CoV-2 variants. Study background: Ad26.COV2.S, an intramuscular injection, was given once or twice 56 days apart.

Study-level points and caveats: People given the vaccine had a wider spike-specific TCR breadth than placebo recipients did. Post-vaccination spike-specific CD8+ and CD4+ T cell responses reportedly had substantial breadth.

Described treatment: around 19 received Ad26.COV2.S at low or high dose, single or two shots; about 5 received placebo; per-sample allocation not given. All samples were drawn on day 63, counting from the first vaccine or placebo injection. For this clone: Its target is not known.

Measured with immunoSEQ multiplex PCR; TCRdb has only the in-frame clones, and not every one. The data hold about 420,000 clones, with approximately 90% observed a single time. Trimming took 2 bases from V and 7 from J, leaving 11 bases between them. Germline values: CDR1 SGHDN, CDR2 FVKESK. The CDR3 totals 14 residues. The sequence was collected from a person aged 18-65 years who received the Ad26.COV2.S COVID-19 vaccine or a placebo. J is TRBJ2-2 and V is TRBV14; D remains ambiguous. The specimen was peripheral blood, collected in a trial of Ad26.COV2.S vaccine versus placebo. The CDR3 DNA sequence: TGTGCCAGCAGCCAAAACAACGGTTACGGGGAGCTGTTTTTT. It is translated as CASSQNNGYGELFF.